Following are 17 T cell receptor beta chains from one sample sequenced in a study of blood T cells in healthy people across ages (dated by TCRdb to the mid-2010s). Receptor amplification or capture employed 5' RACE. The run used an Illumina HiSeq 2500. A second PCR of 7 to 11 cycles was performed with a sample-barcoded 5' primer and a J-beta primer mix. TCRdb ran its own pipeline on the public reads, namely fastp trimming at Q25 and MiXCR clone calling, and kept in-frame beta chains. Every entry covers one CDR3 protein and lists the most common genes and DNA from its rows. The sample table shows about 1.6 million distinct CDR3 sequences, and around 36% are seen once. The ten largest account for about 11% of the sample. Material for sequencing was blood. The source is a woman in her 30s in good health.

The CDR3 spells CASSPSLVGGNNEQFF. Here the CDR3 DNA reads TGTGCCAGCAGCCCCTCTTTAGTGGGGGGCAACAATGAGCAGTTCTTC. V and J are TRBV11-2 and TRBJ2-1; D is perhaps TRBD1 or TRBD2 (6 bases each). Germline lookup yields CDR1 SGHAT and CDR2 FQNNGV. V lost 5 bases, J lost 5 bases, and 19 bases lay in between. This CDR3 comprises 16 residues.

This clonotype was observed a handful of times. V gene TRBV6-6 combines with J gene TRBJ1-4; D remains unclear. Looked up from germline, CDR1 is MNHNY and CDR2 is SVGAGI (reference sequence). Trimming cost V 2 bases and J 8 bases, with 15 bases left between them. The CDR3 spans 15 residues. CDR3 residues: CASSYRQAVGEKLFF. CDR3 bases: TGTGCCAGCAGTTACAGGCAGGCCGTAGGAGAAAAACTGTTTTTT.

CDR3 sequence reads: CASRLGGGNTGELFF. The CDR3 DNA is TGTGCCAGCAGGCTCGGTGGGGGGAACACCGGGGAGCTGTTTTTT. The rearrangement uses TRBV12-3 or TRBV12-4 and TRBJ2-2; possibly TRBD1 or TRBD2 for D (5 bases each). Deletions cut 6 bases from V and 1 base from J, with 12 bases between. CDR3 size: 15 residues.

Of note for this clonotype: Just one base apart from a much larger clone, this may be a read error. The chain employs TRBV2 and TRBJ2-1, with D maybe TRBD1 (5 bases). The CDR3 is 14 residues long. The V end was cut by 8 bases, the J end by 10 bases, with 21 bases between. The germline gives CDR1 SNHLY, CDR2 FYNNEI. CDR3 residues: CASSQGPSRSEQFF. The CDR3 DNA reads as TGTGCCAGCTCTCAGGGCCCCAGCCGTAGCGAGCAGTTCTTC.

The table lists this clonotype with a few counts. V gene TRBV7-3 combines with J gene TRBJ2-1; 10 bases map to TRBD1. Germline lookup yields CDR1 SGHTA and CDR2 FQGTGA. There are 17 residues in the CDR3. V trimming: 5 bases; J trimming: 6 bases; junction bases outside the gene matches: 13. CDR3 bases: TGTGCCAGCAGCCAGTACTTTGACAGGGGGCGCCCCAATGAGCAGTTCTTC. Protein product: CASSQYFDRGRPNEQFF.

J is TRBJ2-6 and V is TRBV6-1; D gene uncertain. The CDR3 has 14 residues. Trimming shortened V by 7 bases and J by 1 base, and 8 bases separated the two germline ends. Germline lookup yields CDR1 MNHNS and CDR2 SASEGT. The CDR3 region is CASIVFSGANVLTF. CDR3 nucleotides: TGTGCCAGCATCGTTTTTTCTGGGGCCAACGTCCTGACTTTC.

The chain carries TRBV14 and TRBJ2-7, with 13 bases identical to TRBD2. The V gene end was trimmed by 4 bases and the J gene end by 1 base; junction bases not matched to a gene: 4. There are 16 residues in the CDR3. The germline CDR1 and CDR2 sequences are SGHDN and FVKESK. CDR3 amino acids: CASSPRGLAGSYEQYF. The CDR3 nucleotides are TGTGCCAGCAGCCCTAGGGGACTAGCGGGGTCCTACGAGCAGTACTTC.

V gene TRBV7-9 combines with J gene TRBJ2-1; 12 nucleotides line up with TRBD2. The germline V gene encodes CDR1 SEHNR and CDR2 FQNEAQ (reference sequence). The CDR3 loop spans 16 amino acids. Germline trimming cut 3 bases from V and 10 bases from J; bases unmatched to any gene: 10. CDR3 amino acids: CASSLASSGGEGEQFF. The CDR3, as DNA: TGTGCCAGCAGCTTGGCCTCTAGCGGGGGGGAGGGGGAGCAGTTCTTC. Based on the CDR3 plus reference TRBV7-9 and TRBJ2-1, the full variable domain is DTGVSQNPRHKITKRGQNVTFRCDPISEHNRLYWYRQTLGQGPEFLTYFQNEAQLEKSRLLSDRFSAERPKGSFSTLEIQRTEQGDSAMYLCASSLASSGGEGEQFFGPGTRLTVL.

The rearrangement uses TRBV20-1 and TRBJ2-7; D remains ambiguous. The CDR3 covers 10 residues. Germline assignment: CDR1 DFQATT and CDR2 SNEGSKA (reference sequence). V gave up 5 bases and J gave up 5 bases, with 7 bases separating them. CDR3 DNA sequence: TGCAGTGCTCCCCAGCACGAGCAGTACTTC. Translation: CSAPQHEQYF.

This clonotype was recorded a few times. The rearrangement joins TRBV20-1 to TRBJ1-6, with 8 bases lining up with TRBD1. The V gene's germline CDR1 is DFQATT and CDR2 SNEGSKA (reference sequence). J gave up 4 bases and V 1 base, and 9 bases lay outside the gene matches. This CDR3 spans 17 amino acids. The CDR3 sequence is CSARASGQGAYNSPLHF. Written as DNA, the CDR3 is TGCAGTGCTAGAGCGTCCGGACAGGGAGCTTATAATTCACCCCTCCACTTT.

The chain joins TRBV20-1 to TRBJ2-7, with 14 bases lining up with TRBD2. The CDR3 contains 15 residues. Germline V lookup: CDR1 DFQATT, CDR2 SNEGSKA (reference sequence). J gave up 3 bases and V 2 bases, and 3 bases lay outside the gene matches. The CDR3 region has the DNA TGCAGTGCTAGAATCGGGACTAGCGGGAGCTACGAGCAGTACTTC. This sequence encodes CSARIGTSGSYEQYF.

The chain carries TRBV20-1 and TRBJ2-7, with TRBD2 matching over 13 bases. V was pared by 6 bases and J by 0 bases, with 5 bases of the junction left unmatched. Germline CDR1 and CDR2: DFQATT and SNEGSKA (reference sequence). The CDR3 totals 15 residues. Here the CDR3 reads CSASGLAGYSYEQYF. CDR3 DNA sequence: TGCAGTGCGTCGGGACTAGCGGGATACTCCTACGAGCAGTACTTC.

This clonotype was seen a handful of times. The V and J genes are TRBV29-1 and TRBJ2-7; TRBD1 aligns across 8 bases. Germline loops: CDR1 SQVTM, CDR2 ANQGSEA. This CDR3 is 14 amino acids long. V shed 7 bases, J shed 0 bases, and the junction held 8 bases outside the gene matches. Here the CDR3 reads CSAGGQGTSYEQYF. Written as DNA, the CDR3 is TGCAGCGCGGGCGGACAGGGCACCTCCTACGAGCAGTACTTC.

This clonotype was observed a single time. This chain links TRBV19 with TRBJ2-1; D possibly corresponds to TRBD2 (6 bases). The DNA matches TRBJ2-7 better at its end, which makes the J call doubtful. CDR3 length: 15 residues. Germline V gene sequence: CDR1 LNHDA, CDR2 SQIVND (reference sequence). For the CDR3, the DNA is TGTGCCAGTAGCCCCGGGAGCGAGGCCAGGACGGAGCAGTACTTC. This translates into CASSPGSEARTEQYF.

This clonotype was counted once. The rearrangement joins TRBV28 to TRBJ2-5; D is unresolved. TRBJ2-7 explains the end of the DNA better; the J call may be wrong. The CDR3 loop spans 14 amino acids. Germline CDR1 MDHEN, CDR2 SYDVKM. Written as DNA, the CDR3 is TGTGCCAGCAGTTTGTGGTTAGGGCTAAACGAGCAGTACTTC. Translated, it gives CASSLWLGLNEQYF.

The gene calls are TRBV28 and TRBJ2-7, with TRBD2 identical over 7 bases. Germline loops: CDR1 MDHEN, CDR2 SYDVKM. The CDR3 is 14 residues long. V shed 6 bases and J 2 bases; nucleotides not matched to a gene: 7. DNA of the CDR3: TGTGCCAGCAGGTCCCTCGGACTAGCCTACGAGCAGTACTTC. It translates to CASRSLGLAYEQYF.

This clonotype appeared a few times. The V call is TRBV20-1, the J call TRBJ2-3, with D uncertain. Germline V gene lookup returns CDR1 DFQATT and CDR2 SNEGSKA (reference sequence). This CDR3 is 11 amino acids long. V was pared by 7 bases and J by 6 bases, with 11 bases between. Here the CDR3 reads CSGAPYDTQYF. The CDR3 DNA reads as TGCAGTGGCGCCCCGTATGATACGCAGTATTTT.